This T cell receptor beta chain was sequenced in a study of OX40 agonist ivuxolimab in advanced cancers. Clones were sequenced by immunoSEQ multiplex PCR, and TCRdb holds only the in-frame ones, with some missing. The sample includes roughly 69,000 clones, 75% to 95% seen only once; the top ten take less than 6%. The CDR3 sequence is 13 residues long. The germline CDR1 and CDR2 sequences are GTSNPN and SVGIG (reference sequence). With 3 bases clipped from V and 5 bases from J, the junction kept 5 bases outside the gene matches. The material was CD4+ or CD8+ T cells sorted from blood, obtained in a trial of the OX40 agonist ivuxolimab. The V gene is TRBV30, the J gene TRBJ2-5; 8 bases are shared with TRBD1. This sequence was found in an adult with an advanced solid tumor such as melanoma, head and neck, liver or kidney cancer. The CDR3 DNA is TGTGCCTGGAGCGACAGGGGTTTGGAGACCCAGTACTTC. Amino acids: CAWSDRGLETQYF.